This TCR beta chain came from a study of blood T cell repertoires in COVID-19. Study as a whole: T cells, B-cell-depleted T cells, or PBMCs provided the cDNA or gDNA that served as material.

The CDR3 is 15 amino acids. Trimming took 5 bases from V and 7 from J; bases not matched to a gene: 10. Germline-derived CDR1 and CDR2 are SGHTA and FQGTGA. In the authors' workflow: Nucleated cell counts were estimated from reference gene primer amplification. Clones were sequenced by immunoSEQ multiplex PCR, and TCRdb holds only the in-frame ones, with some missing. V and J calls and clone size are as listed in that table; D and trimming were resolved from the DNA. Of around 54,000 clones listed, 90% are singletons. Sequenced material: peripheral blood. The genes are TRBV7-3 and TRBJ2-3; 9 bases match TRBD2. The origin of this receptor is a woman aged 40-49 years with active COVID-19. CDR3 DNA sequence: TGTGCCAGCAGCGAAGACGCTAGCGGGGTCAATACGCAGTATTTT. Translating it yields CASSEDASGVNTQYF. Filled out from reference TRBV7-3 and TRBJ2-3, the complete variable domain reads GAGVSQTPSNKVTEKGKYVELRCDPISGHTALYWYRQSLGQGPEFLIYFQGTGAADDSGLPNDRFFAVRPEGSVSTLKIQRTERGDSAVYLCASSEDASGVNTQYFGPGTRLTVL.